The rows below give T cell receptor beta chains drawn from one sample of a study of blood T cell repertoires in COVID-19. Some clones are missing from TCRdb's copy, which holds only in-frame ones; the method was immunoSEQ multiplex PCR. Of roughly 140,000 clones in the sample, around 90% were seen once. Material: peripheral blood. These receptors were taken from a man between 65 and 85 years old with acute or convalescent COVID-19. Both conserved end residues are part of each CDR3. The order of the fields is CDR3 DNA, CDR3 protein, V gene, clone size, J gene, D gene. The D gene is left open where the match is weak. Clone size is stated in some rows and not others, as once, few, many or a class when expanded.

CDR3nt: TGTGCCAGCTCACAACAGGGGTGGAACACTGAAGCTTTCTTT
CDR3aa: CASSQQGWNTEAFF
v_gene: TRBV18
abundance: .
j_gene: TRBJ1-1
d_gene: TRBD1

CDR3nt: TGTGTCAGAATATGTCAGCCCCAGCATTTT
CDR3aa: CVRICQPQHF
v_gene: TRBV7-5
abundance: .
j_gene: TRBJ1-5
d_gene: .

CDR3nt: TGTGCCAGCTCACCAAATACAGGGGGCGATCAGCCCCAGCATTTT
CDR3aa: CASSPNTGGDQPQHF
v_gene: TRBV18
abundance: once
j_gene: TRBJ1-5
d_gene: TRBD1

CDR3nt: TGTGCCAGCAGCCGAACCAACGACAGCCCGAACACCGGGGAGCTGTTTTTT
CDR3aa: CASSRTNDSPNTGELFF
v_gene: TRBV28
abundance: .
j_gene: TRBJ2-2
d_gene: .

CDR3nt: TGTGCCAGCATCCGGGACAGGGTCCGGGACGAGCAGTACTTC
CDR3aa: CASIRDRVRDEQYF
v_gene: TRBV28
abundance: .
j_gene: TRBJ2-7
d_gene: TRBD1

CDR3nt: TGCGCCAGCAGCCCGGGTGAACGCATCCTCTACGAGCAGTACTTC
CDR3aa: CASSPGERILYEQYF
v_gene: TRBV5-1
abundance: .
j_gene: TRBJ2-7
d_gene: .

CDR3nt: TGTGCCAGCAGCCGTACAGGGCTCGATAACTATGGCTACACCTTC
CDR3aa: CASSRTGLDNYGYTF
v_gene: TRBV3-1/TRBV3-2
abundance: .
j_gene: TRBJ1-2
d_gene: .

CDR3nt: TGTGCCAGCACGCCTAGGGCTAGCGGGCAAGAGACCCAGTACTTC
CDR3aa: CASTPRASGQETQYF
v_gene: TRBV3-1/TRBV3-2
abundance: .
j_gene: TRBJ2-5
d_gene: TRBD2

CDR3nt: TGTGCCAGCAGCTTAGTTGGGGGGTTAGATACGCAGTATTTT
CDR3aa: CASSLVGGLDTQYF
v_gene: TRBV7-2
abundance: .
j_gene: TRBJ2-3
d_gene: .

CDR3nt: TGTGCCAGCAGCTTTTTAGGGCGGGGGGAAGAGCAGTACTTC
CDR3aa: CASSFLGRGEEQYF
v_gene: TRBV7-2
abundance: .
j_gene: TRBJ2-7
d_gene: TRBD2

CDR3nt: TGCGCCAGCAGCTTGGGAGGGAGCTACAATGAGCAGTTCTTC
CDR3aa: CASSLGGSYNEQFF
v_gene: TRBV5-1
abundance: once
j_gene: TRBJ2-1
d_gene: .

CDR3nt: TGTGCCAGCAGTGAACGTGACAGGGTCCACGAGCAGTACTTC
CDR3aa: CASSERDRVHEQYF
v_gene: TRBV6-1
abundance: many
j_gene: TRBJ2-7
d_gene: TRBD1

CDR3nt: TGTGCCAGCAGAAAAACCGGGACAGGGAGCACAGATACGCAGTATTTT
CDR3aa: CASRKTGTGSTDTQYF
v_gene: TRBV25-1
abundance: once
j_gene: TRBJ2-3
d_gene: TRBD1

CDR3nt: TGTGCCAGCAGCGCGGACAGGGTAGCTTCACCCCTCCACTTT
CDR3aa: CASSADRVASPLHF
v_gene: TRBV2
abundance: few
j_gene: TRBJ1-6
d_gene: TRBD1

CDR3nt: TGTGCCAGCAGCTTAGATAAAGACGGAGGCTTGAGGTATGGCTACACCTTC
CDR3aa: CASSLDKDGGLRYGYTF
v_gene: TRBV11-3
abundance: .
j_gene: TRBJ1-2
d_gene: .

CDR3nt: TGTGCCAGCAGCTTAGCGGGGGGGCCCTCAGATACGCAGTATTTT
CDR3aa: CASSLAGGPSDTQYF
v_gene: TRBV11-2
abundance: .
j_gene: TRBJ2-3
d_gene: TRBD2

CDR3nt: TGTGCCAGCTGCTTAGAAGCCGGGGGTGGGCCCGGGGAGCTGTTTTTT
CDR3aa: CASCLEAGGGPGELFF
v_gene: TRBV13
abundance: .
j_gene: TRBJ2-2
d_gene: .

CDR3nt: TGTGCCAGCAGCCTGGGCCAAGGGGCATACACTGAAGCTTTCTTT
CDR3aa: CASSLGQGAYTEAFF
v_gene: TRBV7-3
abundance: .
j_gene: TRBJ1-1
d_gene: .